The source of this T cell receptor beta chain is a study of CD8+ T cells in alopecia areata. Study results and limitations: Normal-skin resident alphabeta T cells also appear among scalp sample sequences. Lesional scalp exceeded normal scalp in clonality, especially in alopecia totalis/universalis.

With 4 bases removed from V and 5 bases from J, the gap between germline ends came to 9 bases. The CDR3 spans 14 residues. Germline assignment: CDR1 MNHNS and CDR2 SASEGT. About this clone: What it binds is unknown.

PBMCs, the starting material, were the source of sorted CD4+ and CD8+ T cells. RNA was extracted and reverse transcribed into cDNA as the sequencing template. The method was immunoSEQ multiplex PCR; TCRdb's version includes in-frame clones alone and lacks a portion of them. In the table there are more than 100,000 clones, approximately 60% of which are singletons. The receptor was derived from a human donor in good health. The chain employs TRBV6-1 and TRBJ1-6, with D uncertain. Sequenced material: CD4+ T cells sorted from blood. The chain's CDR3 is CASSARIDNSPLHF. The CDR3 nucleotides read TGTGCCAGCAGTGCCAGGATCGATAATTCACCCCTCCACTTT.